The 12 T cell receptor beta chains below all came from one sample that was sequenced in a study of tumor-infiltrating lymphocytes in primary liver carcinoma. With a constant-region primer, TCR beta cDNA was made from approximately 500 ng of total RNA. Researchers made the TCR beta libraries by running three nested multiplex PCR rounds with slightly modified ARM-PCR. It was with TRBV1-TRBV30 forward primers and a C-beta reverse primer that the first two PCR rounds were run, at about 10 cycles each. One entry per CDR3 protein, called by TCRdb with MiXCR from the multiplex PCR reads. The table lists hundreds of thousands of distinct CDR3 sequences, nearly 60% of them singletons. Both blood RNA, taken from unsorted whole blood, and germline DNA were extracted. The specimen was peripheral blood. The receptors shown here come from a woman younger than 45 with primary liver carcinoma and hepatitis B virus infection.

In this sample, this clonotype turned up a few times. This chain links TRBV7-9 with TRBJ2-1; D unclear. CDR1 is SEHNR, CDR2 FQNEAQ, per germline (reference sequence). V dropped 5 bases and J dropped 9 bases, with 11 bases sitting between them. This CDR3 has 12 residues. In nucleotides, the CDR3 is TGTGCCAGCAGCGTTACGTTGGGTGAGCAGTTCTTC. It yields the protein CASSVTLGEQFF.

Worth noting for this clonotype: This could be a read error, since a much larger clone is one nucleotide away. The rearrangement links TRBV4-2 to TRBJ1-2; 7 bases are a match to TRBD1. V shed 0 bases and J 4 bases; nucleotides not matched to a gene: 11. The V gene's germline CDR1 is LGHNA and CDR2 YNFKEQ. The CDR3 extends over 17 amino acids. CDR3 loop: CASSQDWRAGGSYGYTF. CDR3 bases: TGTGCCAGCAGCCAAGATTGGAGGGCAGGGGGTAGCTATGGCTACACCTTC.

The chain joins TRBV12-3 or TRBV12-4 to TRBJ1-5; no definite D call. The CDR3 extends over 14 amino acids. The V end lost 3 bases, the J end lost 1 base, and 7 bases lay between the germline ends. The DNA for the CDR3 is TGTGCCAGCAGTTTCCAAATCAGCAATCAGCCCCAGCATTTT. This translates into CASSFQISNQPQHF.

J is TRBJ1-4 and V is TRBV6-2 or TRBV6-3; TRBD1 aligns across 9 bases. V shed 6 bases, J shed 6 bases, and the junction held 8 bases outside the gene matches. The CDR3 spans 15 residues. CDR1 MNHEY and CDR2 SVGEGT come from the germline V gene. The CDR3 spells CASRDPGQGYEKLFF. The CDR3 DNA reads as TGTGCCAGCAGAGACCCGGGACAGGGATATGAAAAACTGTTTTTT.

This chain links TRBV6-1 with TRBJ1-2, with 8 bases that match TRBD1. The CDR3 covers 14 residues. The J segment lost 4 bases and the V segment lost 7 bases, leaving 8 bases of the junction unmatched. The germline CDR1 and CDR2 sequences are MNHNS and SASEGT. Here the CDR3 reads CASKDRGRAYGYTF. The DNA of the CDR3 is TGTGCCAGCAAAGACAGGGGTAGGGCCTATGGCTACACCTTC.

This chain links TRBV10-3 with TRBJ2-3; 8 bases match TRBD2. The length of the CDR3 is 14 residues. Trimming at V came to 5 bases and at J to 6 bases, leaving 7 bases not matched to a gene. Germline V gene data show CDR1 as ENHRY and CDR2 as SYGVKD. The CDR3 bases are TGTGCCATCAGTCCCGGGGGGGCGTGGGATACGCAGTATTTT. Its protein product is CAISPGGAWDTQYF.

This clonotype was counted ten times or more. This CDR3 is CASSFGGGEQFF. CDR3 bases: TGTGCCAGCAGTTTCGGGGGAGGCGAGCAGTTCTTC. The chain links TRBV12-3 or TRBV12-4 to TRBJ2-1; perhaps TRBD2 as D (6 bases). V lost 3 bases, J lost 10 bases, and 10 bases lay in between. The CDR3 is 12 residues long.

Remarks on this clonotype: This likely comes from a read error, as the CDR3 has no conserved phenylalanine or tryptophan at its end. This chain links TRBV11-2 with TRBJ2-5; 8 bases match TRBD1. The trim removed 8 bases at V and 3 bases at J, leaving 5 bases unmatched. Germline values: CDR1 SGHAT, CDR2 FQNNGV. The CDR3 is made up of 13 amino acids. CDR3 sequence: CASGSDREETQYS. In nucleotides, the CDR3 is TGTGCCAGCGGCTCGGACAGGGAAGAGACCCAGTACTCC.

The rearrangement uses TRBV10-3 and TRBJ2-5, with no clear D. The CDR3 sequence is 13 residues long. The germline CDR1 and CDR2 sequences are ENHRY and SYGVKD. The V end lost 5 bases, the J end lost 1 base, and 8 bases lay between the germline ends. This CDR3 reads CAISYESQETQYF. In DNA form, the CDR3 reads TGTGCCATCAGTTACGAATCCCAAGAGACCCAGTACTTC.

Note on this clonotype: The conserved phenylalanine or tryptophan normally closing the CDR3 is absent here, so this likely arose from a read error. V and J are TRBV12-5 and TRBJ2-2, with 8 bases fitting TRBD2. The CDR3 is 15 residues long. Germline V gene lookup returns CDR1 LGHNT and CDR2 FRNRAP. CDR3 amino acids: CASGLREGPDGELFL. The CDR3 DNA follows: TGCGCTAGTGGCCTCCGGGAGGGCCCGGACGGGGAGCTGTTTTTA.

This chain connects TRBV5-4 to TRBJ1-1; D is possibly TRBD1 (5 bases). CDR3 length equals 16 residues. Germline lookup yields CDR1 SGHNT and CDR2 YYREEE (reference sequence). Deletions cut 4 bases from V and 3 bases from J, with 19 bases between. The DNA for the CDR3 is TGTGCCAGCAGCCCCGGACATGCCCGGAGACACACTGAAGCTTTCTTT. This sequence encodes CASSPGHARRHTEAFF.

Comment on this clonotype: Relative to the germline gene, one junction end is altered; a read error may explain this. The chain combines TRBV11-3 with TRBJ1-1; D not resolved. The CDR3 is 16 residues long. The germline V gene has CDR1 SGHNT and CDR2 YENEEA. The CDR3 coding sequence is TGTCCCAGCAGCATCCGGACGGTTCGACTGAACACTGAAGCTTTCTTT. Translating gives CPSSIRTVRLNTEAFF.